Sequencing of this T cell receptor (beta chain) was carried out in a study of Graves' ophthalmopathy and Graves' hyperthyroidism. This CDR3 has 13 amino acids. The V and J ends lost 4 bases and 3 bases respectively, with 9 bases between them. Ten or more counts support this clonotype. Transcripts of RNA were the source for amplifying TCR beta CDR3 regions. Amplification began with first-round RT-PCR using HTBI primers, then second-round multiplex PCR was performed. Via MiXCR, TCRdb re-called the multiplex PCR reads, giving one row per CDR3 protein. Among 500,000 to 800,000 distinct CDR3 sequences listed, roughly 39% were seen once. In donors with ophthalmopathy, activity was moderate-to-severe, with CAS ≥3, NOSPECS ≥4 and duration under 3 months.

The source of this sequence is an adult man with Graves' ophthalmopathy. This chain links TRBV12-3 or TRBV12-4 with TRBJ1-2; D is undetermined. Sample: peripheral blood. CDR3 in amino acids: CASSSYTDYGYTF. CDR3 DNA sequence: TGTGCCAGCAGTTCGTACACGGACTATGGCTACACCTTC.